The source of this T cell receptor (beta chain) is a study of shared clonotypes between healthy human individuals. Clones were read by immunoSEQ multiplex PCR, and TCRdb kept only the in-frame ones, dropping some. The repertoire holds 2 million to 2.5 million clones, with nearly 97% as singletons. This CDR3 region has 14 residues. Germline V CDR1 and CDR2: SGHNT, YENEEA. V trimming: 1 base; J trimming: 9 bases; junction bases outside the gene matches: 0. This receptor was taken from a man aged 18-30 years in good health. The sample was naive CD4+ T cells sorted from blood. Regarding subset: CD45RA+ positively selected. V gene TRBV11-3 combines with J gene TRBJ2-1; 13 positions match TRBD2. The CDR3 loop reads CASSLGLAGGEQFF. DNA for the CDR3: TGTGCCAGCAGCTTAGGACTAGCGGGAGGTGAGCAGTTCTTC.